Presented here are 17 T cell receptor beta chains from one specimen sequenced in a study of shared clonotypes between healthy human individuals. Generated by immunoSEQ multiplex PCR, the TCRdb table keeps only in-frame clones and is missing some. Of more than 1.2 million clones listed, 98% are singletons. The specimen was naive CD4+ T cells sorted from blood. Noted subset: CD45RA+ positively selected. All receptors come from a young man in good health.

This chain connects TRBV2 to TRBJ1-2, with D perhaps matching TRBD1 (5 bases). Per germline, CDR1 SNHLY and CDR2 FYNNEI. CDR3 length: 16 residues. V was clipped by 1 base and J by 8 bases, with 20 bases between them. As DNA, the CDR3 is TGTGCCAGCAGTGAAGGAAGGGGTACGATTAGTCGGGGCTACACCTTC. This encodes CASSEGRGTISRGYTF.

CDR3 nucleotide sequence: TGTGCCACCAGCACACAGGGGGCGGCTCAGCCCCAGCATTTT. This gives the protein CATSTQGAAQPQHF. The V and J genes are TRBV15 and TRBJ1-5; 9 bases are shared with TRBD1. Germline V gene lookup returns CDR1 LNHNV and CDR2 YYDKDF (reference sequence). The V and J ends lost 4 bases and 6 bases, in that order; junction bases with no gene match: 4. This CDR3 has 14 amino acids.

The V and J genes are TRBV28 and TRBJ1-2; D remains ambiguous. This CDR3 has 12 amino acids. The V and J ends lost 4 bases and 2 bases respectively, with 5 bases between them. Germline values: CDR1 MDHEN, CDR2 SYDVKM. CDR3 DNA sequence: TGTGCCAGCAGTTCAGAAAACTATGGCTACACCTTC. Protein sequence: CASSSENYGYTF.

This chain connects TRBV5-4 to TRBJ1-3; no clear D. V dropped 1 base and J dropped 0 bases, with 8 bases sitting between them. CDR3 length equals 15 residues. Germline assignment: CDR1 SGHNT and CDR2 YYREEE (reference sequence). In DNA form, the CDR3 reads TGTGCCAGCAGCTTGTACCGGGACTCTGGAAACACCATATATTTT. This gives the protein CASSLYRDSGNTIYF.

The chain couples TRBV7-2 to TRBJ1-5; D may be TRBD1 (5 bases). CDR3 length equals 14 residues. Trimming removed 2 bases from V and 6 bases from J, with 11 bases in between. Germline V lookup: CDR1 SGHTA, CDR2 FQGNSA. The DNA for the CDR3 is TGTGCCAGCAGCTTATCGGGGGGGAGTCAGCCCCAGCATTTT. Protein product: CASSLSGGSQPQHF.

This chain links TRBV7-8 with TRBJ2-3; the match to TRBD1 covers 10 bases. Losses at the gene ends were 5 bases for V and 0 bases for J; bases not matched to a gene: 8. The CDR3 has 17 amino acids. CDR1 and CDR2 from the germline V gene are SGHVS and FQNEAQ. The CDR3 spells CASSLGTGVISTDTQYF. The CDR3 coding sequence is TGTGCCAGCAGCCTAGGGACAGGGGTGATTAGCACAGATACGCAGTATTTT.

CDR3 nucleotide sequence: TGTGCCAGCACCCCTCCTTCTAGAGGAAGCTCCTACGAGCAGTACTTC. Translated, it gives CASTPPSRGSSYEQYF. The chain couples TRBV2 to TRBJ2-7; no clear D gene. The germline V and J ends were trimmed by 7 bases and 0 bases, with 19 bases remaining between them. The CDR3 totals 16 residues. Germline V lookup: CDR1 SNHLY, CDR2 FYNNEI.

V and J are TRBV7-2 and TRBJ1-1; 7 bases are shared with TRBD1. V gave up 1 base and J gave up 8 bases; unmatched junction bases: 10. Germline CDR1 is SGHTA and CDR2 is FQGNSA. The CDR3 is made up of 15 amino acids. In nucleotides, the CDR3 is TGTGCCAGCAGCTTAGTGTGGGCAGGGGGTTCAGAAGCTTTCTTT. Residues: CASSLVWAGGSEAFF.

The chain has TRBV18 and TRBJ2-3; TRBD1 might be the D (5 bases). The ends were cut back, 6 bases at V and 3 bases at J, with 22 bases in the middle. The CDR3 has 17 amino acids. The germline CDR1 and CDR2 sequences are KGHSH and LQKENI. The DNA for the CDR3 is TGTGCCAGCTCCCCGACCACAGACCTAAGGGGAACAGATACGCAGTATTTT. Amino acids: CASSPTTDLRGTDTQYF.

The chain carries TRBV5-3 and TRBJ2-7; TRBD2 aligns across 7 bases. TRBV5-3 is designated an ORF whose function remains uncertain. This CDR3 is 16 amino acids long. V shed 0 bases, J shed 4 bases, and the junction held 10 bases outside the gene matches. The CDR3 DNA follows: TGTGCCAGAAGCTTGGCCGGCGGGGGTCAAGGATACGAGCAGTACTTC. Its translation: CARSLAGGGQGYEQYF.

The chain has TRBV20-1 and TRBJ1-1; D gene ambiguous. Between the trimmed V and J ends, which lost 0 bases and 8 bases, there was a span of 4 bases. The CDR3 runs to 10 residues. CDR1 DFQATT and CDR2 SNEGSKA come from the germline V gene (reference sequence). The CDR3: CSAREDEAFF. The CDR3 nucleotides are TGCAGTGCTAGAGAAGACGAAGCTTTCTTT.

The V call is TRBV18, the J call TRBJ1-1; D is perhaps TRBD1 (5 bases). In germline, CDR1 is KGHSH, CDR2 LQKENI. This CDR3 has 16 amino acids. V was cut by 1 base and J by 6 bases, with 18 bases left in between. CDR3 sequence: CASSPRRGGTEPEAFF. CDR3 DNA sequence: TGTGCCAGCTCACCACGGAGGGGTGGTACGGAACCTGAAGCTTTCTTT.

The chain employs TRBV18 and TRBJ2-7, with D possibly TRBD2 on 5 matching bases. The germline V gene has CDR1 KGHSH and CDR2 LQKENI. V dropped 3 bases and J dropped 3 bases, with 9 bases sitting between them. The CDR3 runs to 13 residues. CDR3 loop: CASSPLEGYEQYF. The CDR3 nucleotides read TGTGCCAGCTCACCCTTAGAGGGCTACGAGCAGTACTTC.

The chain carries TRBV23-1 and TRBJ2-3; tentative D call: TRBD1 (6 bases). TRBV23-1 falls under the ORF class, with uncertain function. Trimming took 8 bases from V and 6 from J, leaving 18 bases between them. The length of the CDR3 is 14 residues. CDR3 nucleotides: TGCGCCAGCCGTCCGTCAGGGCAGGGGGATACGCAGTATTTT. Protein product: CASRPSGQGDTQYF.

V is TRBV28 and J is TRBJ2-2, with D uncertain. The length of the CDR3 is 13 residues. The germline CDR1 and CDR2 sequences are MDHEN and SYDVKM. V lost 6 bases and J 5 bases, leaving 10 bases between the germline ends. CDR3 sequence reads: CASRPKRTGELFF. CDR3 DNA sequence: TGTGCCAGCAGGCCAAAGAGGACCGGGGAGCTGTTTTTT. The full variable domain, in which reference TRBV28 and TRBJ2-2 provide the parts outside the CDR3, is DVKVTQSSRYLVKRTGEKVFLECVQDMDHENMFWYRQDPGLGLRLIYFSYDVKMKEKGDIPEGYSVSREKKERFSLILESASTNQTSMYLCASRPKRTGELFFGEGSRLTVL.

This clone was recorded only once. V usage is TRBV28 and J usage is TRBJ2-5, with 10 bases matching TRBD2. V shed 2 bases and J 9 bases; nucleotides not matched to a gene: 9. Germline assignment: CDR1 MDHEN and CDR2 SYDVKM. The CDR3 totals 15 residues. CDR3: CASSLQASGSPSQYF. CDR3 DNA: TGTGCCAGCAGTTTACAGGCTAGCGGGAGCCCCTCCCAGTACTTC.

V usage is TRBV9 and J usage is TRBJ2-3, with a tentative D call TRBD2 (6 bases). CDR1 and CDR2 from the germline V gene are SGDLS and YYNGEE. This CDR3 comprises 14 residues. V gave up 7 bases and J gave up 10 bases, with 22 bases separating them. CDR3 protein: CASGGLLIPNAQYF. CDR3 coding DNA: TGTGCCAGCGGGGGACTCCTCATTCCTAATGCGCAGTATTTT.